Listed below are T cell receptor beta chains from one sample, sequenced in a study of T cell repertoires in cytomegalovirus infection. MiXCR, run by TCRdb on the reads, gives a single entry per CDR3 protein. In the table there are about 320,000 distinct CDR3 sequences, approximately 9.5% of which are singletons. Sequencing was carried out using PBMCs. The receptors were sampled from a human donor in good health (CMV status not recorded). Some clones in this sample may be carry-over from other donors' samples. Both conserved end residues are part of each CDR3. Each record gives: V gene, D gene, clone size, J gene, CDR3 DNA, CDR3 protein. A D gene is named only where the DNA matches it firmly. Part of the rows lack a size; the others show once, few, many or a class for expanded clones.

TRBV12-3/TRBV12-4	NA	few	TRBJ1-2	TGTGCCAGCAGTTTATATGGGCCCTCCTCCTATGGCTACACCTTC	CASSLYGPSSYGYTF
TRBV7-9	TRBD1	many	TRBJ1-4	TGTGCCAGCAGCTACGGACAGGGGGCCGGAGAAAAACTGTTTTTT	CASSYGQGAGEKLFF
TRBV6-2/TRBV6-3	NA	many	TRBJ2-1	TGTGCCAGCTCGAGCCGCCTTCCCTACAATGAGCAGTTCTTC	CASSSRLPYNEQFF
TRBV12-5	NA	many	TRBJ1-2	TGTGCTAGTGGTTTGGTTTTCTCTTGGACAGAGGGGATGAGAGAACGTCCGATGAACTATGGCTACACCTTC	CASGLVFSWTEGMRERPMNYGYTF
TRBV6-1	NA	few	TRBJ1-1	TGTGCCGCGTCAAGGGGGACCCGAAGTACTGAAGCTTTCTTT	CAASRGTRSTEAFF
TRBV2	TRBD2	few	TRBJ2-1	TGTGCCAGCACCCAAAGCGGGAGGGCGAATGAGCAGTTCTTC	CASTQSGRANEQFF
TRBV7-9	TRBD1	few	TRBJ2-7	TGTGCCAGCGGGACAGGTAGCTACGAGCAGTACTTC	CASGTGSYEQYF
TRBV7-2	TRBD2	few	TRBJ2-4	TGTGCCAGCAGCTCAACAGCGGGGGGGCGAAATTGGCAGGACTTC	CASSSTAGGRNWQDF
TRBV7-8	NA	many	TRBJ2-5	TGTGCCAGCAGCTTAAGACAGGCTTCCCCTGGGACCCAGTACTTC	CASSLRQASPGTQYF
TRBV28	NA	few	TRBJ2-1	TGTGCCAGCAGTTTAGGCGGCACCCGGTCCAATGAGCAGTTCTTC	CASSLGGTRSNEQFF
TRBV5-4	TRBD2	many	TRBJ2-5	TGTGCCAGCAGCTTTTACCGCGGGGGGCAAGAGACCCAGTACTTC	CASSFYRGGQETQYF
TRBV20-1	NA	few	TRBJ1-2	TGCAGTGCTAGAAGCAGGGGTTCGGACGGCTACACCTTC	CSARSRGSDGYTF
TRBV6-8	TRBD1	few	TRBJ2-1	TGTGCCAGCAGGGATACAGGGGGTGTCAATGAGCAGTTCTTC	CASRDTGGVNEQFF
TRBV12-5	TRBD2	NA	TRBJ2-1	TGTGCTAGTGGTTGGGGACTAGCGGGAGGTAATGAGCAGTTCTTC	CASGWGLAGGNEQFF
TRBV15	TRBD2	NA	TRBJ2-3	TGTGCCACCAGCAACCCTAGCGGGGAGCCAGATACGCAGTATTTT	CATSNPSGEPDTQYF
TRBV7-9	TRBD1	few	TRBJ2-7	TGTGCCAGCAGCATGGGACAGCCCTCCTACGAGCAGTACTTC	CASSMGQPSYEQYF
TRBV7-9	NA	many	TRBJ1-2	TGTGCCAGCAGCTTAGGACAGCCGGATTATGGCTACACCTTC	CASSLGQPDYGYTF
TRBV29-1	TRBD2	NA	TRBJ2-1	TGCAGCGCTCCCCCGTCAGCGGGAGGGCCGGGGAATGAGCAGTTCTTC	CSAPPSAGGPGNEQFF
TRBV5-1	NA	NA	TRBJ2-7	TGCGCCAGCAGCTTGGCGGCGGCAGGTCTCGCTCCCTACGAGCAGTACTTC	CASSLAAAGLAPYEQYF
TRBV4-2	TRBD1	few	TRBJ1-1	TGTGCCAGCAGCCAAGATCAGGGGGGGGTTAGGGCTGAAGCTTTCTTT	CASSQDQGGVRAEAFF
TRBV25-1	NA	NA	TRBJ2-7	TGTGCCCGCCAGGACCGCTCCTACGAGCAGTACTTC	CARQDRSYEQYF
TRBV7-8	NA	many	TRBJ1-2	TGTGCCAGCAGCTTAATCCGACAGCAAGTCTATGGCTACACCTTC	CASSLIRQQVYGYTF
TRBV4-1	NA	few	TRBJ1-1	TGCGCCAGCAGCCAACAGGGGTTTGAAGCTTTCTTT	CASSQQGFEAFF
TRBV6-1	TRBD2	once	TRBJ2-7	TGTGCCAGCAGCGGTACTAGCGGGATCTACGAGCAGTACTTC	CASSGTSGIYEQYF
TRBV6-5	NA	NA	TRBJ2-1	TGTGCCAGCAGTTACGGTGCGGGGTCCTCCTACAATGAGCAGTTCTTC	CASSYGAGSSYNEQFF
TRBV18	TRBD1	few	TRBJ1-2	TGTGCCAGCTCACCACGGATCTCGGGACAGGGGGGCGGCTACACCTTC	CASSPRISGQGGGYTF
TRBV9	NA	few	TRBJ2-5	TGTGCCAGCAGCGGAAACATAGGGACGGCCCAAGAGACCCAGTACTTC	CASSGNIGTAQETQYF
TRBV11-3	NA	many	TRBJ2-1	TGTGCCAGCAGCTTAAACAGCAATGAGCAGTTCTTC	CASSLNSNEQFF
TRBV7-9	TRBD2	many	TRBJ2-1	TGTGCCAGCAGCTCGCAGCGGGAAGGAGATGAGCAGTTCTTC	CASSSQREGDEQFF
TRBV25-1	NA	NA	TRBJ2-7	TGTGCCAGCAGTGAATTAAGAGGCGGGATGCACTACGAGCAGTACTTC	CASSELRGGMHYEQYF
TRBV7-2	NA	many	TRBJ2-5	TGTGCCAGCACCCTCCCGGCGGGGGAGACCCAGTACTTC	CASTLPAGETQYF
TRBV5-1	TRBD1	few	TRBJ2-3	TGCGCCAGCAGCATTTCGACAGGGGGCGCAGATACGCAGTATTTT	CASSISTGGADTQYF
TRBV19	TRBD2	NA	TRBJ2-1	TGTGCCAGTAAGGTTAGCGGGCCCAATGAGCAGTTCTTC	CASKVSGPNEQFF
TRBV20-1	TRBD2	few	TRBJ2-1	TGCAGTGCTAGACTAGCGGGAGGGCCCTACAATGAGCAGTTCTTC	CSARLAGGPYNEQFF
TRBV3-1	TRBD2	NA	TRBJ2-1	TGTGCCAGCAGCCGAAGGACTAGCGGGTCCTCCTACAATGAGCAGTTCTTC	CASSRRTSGSSYNEQFF
TRBV7-2	NA	few	TRBJ1-3	TGTGCCAGCAGCTTAGCGGGGAGGGAATCCTCTGGAAACACCATATATTTT	CASSLAGRESSGNTIYF
TRBV7-2	NA	many	TRBJ1-2	TGTGCCAGCAGCTTAATCGGAGATGTCTATGGCTACACCTTC	CASSLIGDVYGYTF
TRBV7-2	NA	many	TRBJ1-5	TGTGCCAGCAGCCCACGAACTACGGGGAATATTCCTAACCCCCAGCATTTT	CASSPRTTGNIPNPQHF
TRBV5-6	NA	NA	TRBJ2-1	TGTGCCAGCAGCTTTTCTCTAGGTGCGCAGTTCTTC	CASSFSLGAQFF
TRBV7-2	NA	many	TRBJ1-3	TGTGCCAGCAGCTTAGCTCCGGGGGCGGTGAACACCATATATTTT	CASSLAPGAVNTIYF
TRBV6-5	TRBD1	few	TRBJ2-7	TGTGCCAGCAGTACCGGGACAGGACCCTACGAGCAGTACTTC	CASSTGTGPYEQYF
TRBV6-1	NA	few	TRBJ2-7	TGTGCCAGCAGTCTCCGGGACCATACGTACGAGCAGTACTTC	CASSLRDHTYEQYF
TRBV7-9	NA	few	TRBJ1-2	TGTGCCAGCAGCCCGCAGGGAATTGTGGACTATGGCTACACCTTC	CASSPQGIVDYGYTF
TRBV7-2	NA	many	TRBJ1-2	TGTGCCAGCAGCTTAGTCGGGTACGGCTACACCTTC	CASSLVGYGYTF
TRBV28	TRBD1	NA	TRBJ2-7	TGTGCCAGCAGGTCGGGACAGGGGGCCCACGAGCAGTACTTC	CASRSGQGAHEQYF
TRBV4-3	NA	many	TRBJ2-1	TGCGCCAGCGGGAGGATAATCTACAATGAGCAGTTCTTC	CASGRIIYNEQFF
TRBV29-1	NA	few	TRBJ2-2	TGCAGCGTTGATTGGGGGGTTCGTACCGGGGAGCTGTTTTTT	CSVDWGVRTGELFF
TRBV28	TRBD1	NA	TRBJ2-5	TGTGCCAGCACCCCAGGGACAGGGGAGTTGGAGACCCAGTACTTC	CASTPGTGELETQYF
TRBV12-3/TRBV12-4	NA	NA	TRBJ1-1	TGTGCCAGCAGTTTACTGGGGTCGTCCGGGGGTGAAGCTTTCTTT	CASSLLGSSGGEAFF
TRBV15	TRBD1	few	TRBJ1-5	TGTGCCACCAGCCGGGGACAGAATCAGCCCCAGCATTTT	CATSRGQNQPQHF
TRBV7-2	NA	many	TRBJ1-5	TGTGCCAGCAGCTTAGAAAATGGTCAGCCCCAGCATTTT	CASSLENGQPQHF
TRBV7-8	TRBD1	many	TRBJ1-5	TGTGCCAGCAGGTCCGGGACAGGGTCCTCCAATCAGCCCCAGCATTTT	CASRSGTGSSNQPQHF
TRBV6-2/TRBV6-3	NA	NA	TRBJ1-1	TGTGCCAGCAGTTACCAGTTGTACAAAACCCTACCCATGAACACTGAAGCTTTCTTT	CASSYQLYKTLPMNTEAFF
TRBV10-3	NA	few	TRBJ2-7	TGTGCCATCAGAGGGACTGCAAACTCCTACGAGCAGTACTTC	CAIRGTANSYEQYF
TRBV24-1	TRBD1	few	TRBJ2-1	TGTGCCACCAGTGGGATCCGCCGGGACAGGGGCCTGGATGAGCAGTTCTTC	CATSGIRRDRGLDEQFF